The T cell receptor (beta chain) described here comes from a study of shared clonotypes between healthy human individuals. Per the original data handling: ImmunoSEQ output lacked quality scores and full-length reads, limiting matched filtering. Assay: immunoSEQ multiplex PCR; the TCRdb copy retains only in-frame clones and omits some. V, J and clone size derive from that table, while D and trimming were established from the DNA sequence. The data contain some 2,000,000 clones, approximately 95% of them singletons. All donors were Caucasian adults living in Nashville, Tennessee. CD4+ cells underwent separation, giving CD45RA+ naive and CD45RA-negative memory subsets. The CDR3 sequence is 13 residues long. The germline V and J ends were trimmed by 6 bases and 4 bases, with 12 bases remaining between them. Germline V gene lookup returns CDR1 MNHEY and CDR2 SMNVEV (reference sequence).

The rearrangement links TRBV27 to TRBJ1-2; D remains ambiguous. Source material: naive CD4+ T cells sorted from blood. Indicated subset: CD45RA+ positively selected. This clonotype was sampled from a man between 18 and 35 years old in good health. CDR3 loop: CASRDTLGYGYTF. The CDR3 DNA follows: TGTGCCAGCAGAGATACCCTCGGCTATGGCTACACCTTC.